One T cell receptor beta chain is described in this entry. Assay used: immunoSEQ multiplex PCR; TCRdb lists only in-frame clones, some missing. The sample contains about 140,000 clones, 80% to 85% of which appear only once. Germline V gene data show CDR1 as LGHDT and CDR2 as YNNKEL (reference sequence). Germline trimming cut 5 bases from V and 7 bases from J; bases unmatched to any gene: 5. The CDR3 sequence is 13 residues long. This sample was taken from a study of blood T cell repertoires in COVID-19. Sequences were obtained from peripheral blood. The TCR sequence derives from an older woman with acute or convalescent COVID-19. The chain carries TRBV3-1 (or the pseudogene TRBV3-2) and TRBJ1-5; TRBD1 matches at 7 bases. The CDR3 DNA follows: TGTGCCAGCAGCGAGACAGGGAACCAGCCCCAGCATTTT. This gives the protein CASSETGNQPQHF.